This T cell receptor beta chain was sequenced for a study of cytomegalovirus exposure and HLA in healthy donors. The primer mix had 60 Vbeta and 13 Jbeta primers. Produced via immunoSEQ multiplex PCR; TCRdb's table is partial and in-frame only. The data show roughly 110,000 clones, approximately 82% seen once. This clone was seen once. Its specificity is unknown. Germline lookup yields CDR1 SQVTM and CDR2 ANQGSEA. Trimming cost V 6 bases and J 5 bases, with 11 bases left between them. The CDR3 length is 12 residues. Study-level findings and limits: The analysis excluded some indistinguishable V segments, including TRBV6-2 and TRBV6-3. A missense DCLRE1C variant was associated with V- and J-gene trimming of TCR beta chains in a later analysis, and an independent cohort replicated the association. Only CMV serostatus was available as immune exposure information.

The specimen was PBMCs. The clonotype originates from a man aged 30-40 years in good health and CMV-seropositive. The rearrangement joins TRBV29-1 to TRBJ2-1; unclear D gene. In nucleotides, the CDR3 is TGCAGCGTGGCCCCATATAACAATGAGCAGTTCTTC. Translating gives CSVAPYNNEQFF.